The 2 T cell receptor beta chains presented below share a single source sample, sequenced in a study of vaccination and CD4 T cells after COVID-19. Sequencing of the DNA from cultured CD4+ T cells was carried out with the Oncomine TCR Beta short-read assay. TCRdb itself ran the PCR reads through MiXCR, one entry per CDR3 protein. This sample has roughly 19,000 distinct CDR3 sequences, with approximately 60% found just once. As to treatment: approximately nine-day PBMC culture with coronavirus spike peptide pools or control peptides (ViraFEST assay). Their target antigens are unknown. The sequencing sample was made of CD4+ T cells from blood, cultured in vitro. These receptors were obtained from a human donor who had recovered from COVID-19.

This clonotype occurred once. CDR3 residues: CASSLDRGPRETQYF. The DNA for the CDR3 is TGTGCCAGCAGCCTGGACAGGGGGCCTCGGGAGACCCAGTACTTC. The rearrangement uses TRBV7-6 and TRBJ2-5; 11 bases are shared with TRBD1. CDR3 length: 15 amino acids. The V gene's germline CDR1 is SGHVS and CDR2 FNYEAQ. V dropped 5 bases and J dropped 5; count of bases not matched to a gene: 7.

The rearrangement uses TRBV6-2 or TRBV6-3 and TRBJ1-6; 10 bases agree with TRBD1. Germline values: CDR1 MNHEY, CDR2 SVGEGT. The junction had 8 bases not matched to a gene; V was cut back by 5 bases and J by 4 bases. The CDR3 spans 17 residues. CDR3 region: CASSLRDRGFYNSPLHF. DNA for the CDR3: TGTGCCAGCAGTCTCCGGGACAGGGGTTTTTATAATTCACCCCTCCACTTT.